A single sample gave rise to the 30 T cell receptor beta chains below, sequenced in a study of tumor and adjacent non-tumor tissue in lung cancer. The library came from three nested PCR rounds adapted from ARM-PCR protocols. From the multiplex PCR reads, TCRdb called clonotypes with MiXCR, one entry per CDR3 protein. The table has about 44,000 distinct CDR3 sequences, roughly 67% seen once. RNA was extracted from bulk tissue without any cell sorting. Distant lung tissue was collected more than 3 cm away from the tumor edge. What was sequenced was distant non-tumor lung tissue. The source is a woman between 70 and 85 years old with non-small cell lung cancer.

A note on this clonotype: Without the conserved terminal phenylalanine or tryptophan, this CDR3 likely stems from a read error. The chain carries TRBV6-6 and TRBJ2-1; 7 nucleotides match TRBD1. Trimming cost V 6 bases and J 5 bases; bases outside gene matches: 10. Germline CDR1 reads MNHNY; CDR2 reads SVGAGI (reference sequence). This CDR3 has 15 residues. CDR3 amino acids: CASSPGTVYNNEQFL. The CDR3 DNA is TGTGCCAGCAGCCCCGGGACAGTTTACAACAATGAGCAGTTCCTT.

As for this clonotype: Being one base from a much bigger clone, this may be a read error. V usage is TRBV20-1 and J usage is TRBJ1-6; perhaps TRBD1 as D (5 bases). The germline CDR1 and CDR2 sequences are DFQATT and SNEGSKA (reference sequence). The CDR3 runs to 14 residues. CDR3 amino acids: CSARDQGVDSRLHF. CDR3 in DNA: TGCAGTGCTAGAGACCAGGGTGTTGATTCACGCCTCCACTTT.

Notes on this clonotype: It is likely a read error, because the conserved phenylalanine at the end of the CDR3 is missing. The limits of the CDR3 on the DNA are not certain, so only TCRdb's listed CDR3 is given. V usage is TRBV11-3 and J usage is TRBJ2-2. Germline CDR1 reads SGHNT; CDR2 reads YENEEA. The CDR3 length equals 14 residues, ends included. The CDR3 spells CASSFSGTTGGLVS.

As concerns this clonotype: A read error may be the cause here, since a much bigger clone is one base away. The gene calls are TRBV24-1 and TRBJ1-5; 7 positions match TRBD1. V was pared by 4 bases and J by 1 base, with 9 bases of the junction left unmatched. This CDR3 is built from 17 residues. Germline values: CDR1 KGHDR, CDR2 SFDVKD. CDR3 sequence reads: CATSDSGQDGSNQPQHF. The CDR3 nucleotides are TGTGCCACCAGTGACTCCGGACAGGACGGGAGCAATCAGCCCCAGCATTTT.

This chain uses TRBV4-2 with TRBJ2-7; weak D call: TRBD2 (6 bases). Per the germline V gene, CDR1 is LGHNA and CDR2 is YNFKEQ. The V end lost 4 bases, the J end lost 7 bases, and 14 bases lay between the germline ends. This CDR3 comprises 13 residues. The CDR3 sequence is CASSLRNRGEQYF. DNA for the CDR3: TGTGCCAGCAGCCTGAGGAATCGGGGGGAGCAGTACTTC.

Note on this clonotype: Possible read error: a much larger clone is one base away. The chain combines TRBV5-6 with TRBJ1-2, with D perhaps TRBD1 (5 bases). The germline gives CDR1 SGHDT, CDR2 YYEEEE. CDR3 size: 13 residues. The chain's CDR3 is CTSRPTGVAGYTF. CDR3 nucleotides: TGTACCAGCAGACCTACAGGAGTAGCTGGCTACACCTTC.

In its sample, this clonotype was seen many times. V and J are TRBV14 and TRBJ2-1; the match to TRBD1 covers 8 bases. The CDR3 runs to 16 residues. The germline V gene encodes CDR1 SGHDN and CDR2 FVKESK. Trimming took 2 bases from V and 1 from J; bases not matched to a gene: 4. CDR3 sequence: CASSQKDRASYNEQFF. The CDR3 nucleotides are TGTGCCAGCAGCCAAAAGGACAGGGCATCCTACAATGAGCAGTTCTTC. The variable domain in full, completed from reference TRBV14 and TRBJ2-1, reads EAGVTQFPSHSVIEKGQTVTLRCDPISGHDNLYWYRRVMGKEIKFLLHFVKESKQDESGMPNNRFLAERTGGTYSTLKVQPAELEDSGVYFCASSQKDRASYNEQFFGPGTRLTVL.

On this clonotype: It may be a read error: a sequence one base away is much more abundant. The chain combines TRBV20-1 with TRBJ2-3, with a tentative D call TRBD2 (5 bases). This CDR3 contains 15 residues. CDR1 DFQATT and CDR2 SNEGSKA come from the germline V gene (reference sequence). As DNA, the CDR3 is TGCAGTGCTAACACCGGGGAGACGCACACAAATACGCAGTATTTT. Residues: CSANTGETHTNTQYF.

This clonotype was detected many times. The rearrangement links TRBV20-1 to TRBJ2-1, with D possibly being TRBD1 (5 bases). V was cut by 4 bases and J by 10 bases, with 14 bases left in between. The CDR3 covers 12 residues. The germline gives CDR1 DFQATT, CDR2 SNEGSKA (reference sequence). CDR3 loop: CSAKGAPREQFF. The CDR3 DNA follows: TGCAGTGCTAAAGGGGCGCCACGAGAGCAGTTCTTC.

Turning to this clonotype: The CDR3 does not close with the conserved phenylalanine or tryptophan, likely indicating a read error. V gene TRBV28 combines with J gene TRBJ1-5; TRBD1 might be the D (5 bases). In germline, CDR1 is MDHEN, CDR2 SYDVKM. This CDR3 is built from 16 residues. In DNA, the CDR3 is TGTGCCATCAGACAATCTACAGGTTATAGCAATCAGCCTCAGCATTCT. It specifies CAIRQSTGYSNQPQHS.

A remark on this clonotype: At one of its ends the junction is not consistent with the germline gene, which may arise from a read error. For the CDR3, the DNA is TGCAGCTTAAAACGGCAGGGCATAAATGAGCGGTCCTTC. Translating gives CSLKRQGINERSF. The V and J genes are TRBV29-1 and TRBJ2-1; D possibly uses TRBD1 or TRBD2 (5 bases each). The CDR3 covers 13 residues. Germline assignment: CDR1 SQVTM and CDR2 ANQGSEA.

The table lists this clonotype with many counts. CDR3 region: CASNLGGRAEQYF. CDR3 nucleotides: TGTGCCAGCAATTTGGGCGGGAGGGCCGAGCAGTACTTC. The chain combines TRBV14 with TRBJ2-7, with TRBD2 identical over 9 bases. CDR3 length: 13 amino acids. CDR1 is SGHDN and CDR2 is FVKESK in the germline V gene. Losses at the gene ends were 7 bases for V and 6 bases for J; bases not matched to a gene: 7.

This clonotype was counted a few times. A much larger clone sits a single nucleotide away, making a read error possible. The chain joins TRBV28 to TRBJ2-3; 9 bases match TRBD2. From germline, CDR1 is MDHEN and CDR2 SYDVKM. V dropped 7 bases and J dropped 1; count of bases not matched to a gene: 6. There are 15 residues in the CDR3. CDR3 sequence (DNA): TGTGCCAGCACCATGGGACTAGCTGGCACAGATACGCAGTATTTT. Translation: CASTMGLAGTDTQYF. Complete variable domain (other parts from reference TRBV28 and TRBJ2-3): DVKVTQSSRYLVKRTGEKVFLECVQDMDHENMFWYRQDPGLGLRLIYFSYDVKMKEKGDIPEGYSVSREKKERFSLILESASTNQTSMYLCASTMGLAGTDTQYFGPGTRLTVL.

Note on this clonotype: The CDR3 end shows no conserved phenylalanine or tryptophan, and so a read error is likely. For the CDR3, the DNA is TGCAGCATAGGGGACAGTGAAGCTTTCCTT. It translates to CSIGDSEAFL. The V and J genes are TRBV29-1 and TRBJ1-1; 7 nucleotides align to TRBD1. V gave up 8 bases and J gave up 7 bases; unmatched junction bases: 4. Germline lookup yields CDR1 SQVTM and CDR2 ANQGSEA. This CDR3 has 10 residues.

As to this clonotype: A read error is possible here, since a much larger clone lies one base away. This chain joins TRBV5-1 and TRBJ2-5; 7 nucleotides align to TRBD1. This CDR3 is 13 amino acids long. Germline CDR1 SGHRS, CDR2 YFSETQ. V was pared by 4 bases and J by 5 bases, with 5 bases of the junction left unmatched. CDR3 residues: CASSDRVRETQYF. The CDR3 DNA sequence: TGCGCCAGCAGCGACAGGGTTAGGGAGACCCAGTACTTC.

The chain combines TRBV5-4 with TRBJ2-1; no clear D gene. V was cut by 7 bases and J by 6 bases, with 23 bases left in between. Looked up from germline, CDR1 is SGHNT and CDR2 is YYREEE (reference sequence). The CDR3 is made up of 16 amino acids. The DNA of the CDR3 is TGTGCCAGCCCGAGTTCGGGCGCAAATTTGGGCAATGAGCAGTTCTTC. This translates into CASPSSGANLGNEQFF. Based on the CDR3 plus reference TRBV5-4 and TRBJ2-1, the full variable domain is ETGVTQSPTHLIKTRGQQVTLRCSSQSGHNTVSWYQQALGQGPQFIFQYYREEENGRGNFPPRFSGLQFPNYSSELNVNALELDDSALYLCASPSSGANLGNEQFFGPGTRLTVL.

The chain couples TRBV5-4 to TRBJ1-2, with TRBD1 as a possible D gene (6 bases). The germline V and J ends were trimmed by 0 bases and 11 bases, with 20 bases remaining between them. The CDR3 covers 15 residues. From germline, CDR1 is SGHNT and CDR2 YYREEE (reference sequence). DNA for the CDR3: TGTGCCAGCAGCTTGGGGGAGCCAGGGGTGACCGGTTACACCTTC. Protein sequence: CASSLGEPGVTGYTF.

Remarks on this clonotype: One end of the junction fails to match germline, which may point to a read error. The chain employs TRBV11-1 and TRBJ2-1, with D possibly called TRBD1 or TRBD2 (5 bases each). There are 13 residues in the CDR3. Germline loops: CDR1 SGHAT, CDR2 FQDESV (reference sequence). The CDR3 region has the DNA TGTGCCAGCAGCCCGGGACCCGTCAATAAGCAGTTCTTC. This gives the protein CASSPGPVNKQFF.

In this sample, this clonotype turned up a few times. With a much larger clone just one base away, this may be a read error. The chain couples TRBV29-1 to TRBJ2-5, with 8 nucleotides matching TRBD2. Per the germline V gene, CDR1 is SQVTM and CDR2 is ANQGSEA. The CDR3 is 13 amino acids. For the CDR3, the DNA is TGCAGCGTTGAGACTAGCGCCCAAGAGACCCGGTACTTC. Encoded protein: CSVETSAQETRYF.

The V and J genes are TRBV20-1 and TRBJ2-3, with 8 bases aligning to TRBD2. The germline V gene has CDR1 DFQATT and CDR2 SNEGSKA (reference sequence). The CDR3 has 14 residues. V dropped 5 bases and J dropped 0; count of bases not matched to a gene: 4. CDR3 nucleotide sequence: TGCAGTGCTGATAGCGGGGATAGCACAGATACGCAGTATTTT. It codes for CSADSGDSTDTQYF.

This clonotype was detected a few times. The chain uses TRBV20-1 and TRBJ2-4, with a weak D call TRBD2 (6 bases). Germline V gives CDR1 DFQATT, CDR2 SNEGSKA (reference sequence). V lost 6 bases and J 10 bases, leaving 13 bases between the germline ends. This CDR3 has 11 residues. In nucleotides, the CDR3 is TGCAGTGCCAGCCTTGGGGGGATTCAGTACTTC. Protein sequence: CSASLGGIQYF.

A word on this clonotype: At one of its ends the junction is not consistent with the germline gene, which may arise from a read error. This chain links TRBV6-2 or TRBV6-3 with TRBJ2-5, with D tentatively TRBD2 (6 bases). The CDR3 has 19 amino acids. Germline values: CDR1 MNHEY, CDR2 SVGEGT. The CDR3 loop reads CVSSYRGLTGQTYQETQYF. CDR3 sequence (DNA): TGTGTCAGCAGTTACCGCGGACTAACGGGTCAAACATACCAAGAGACCCAGTACTTC.

With regard to this clonotype: No conserved phenylalanine or tryptophan ends this CDR3, so it is likely a read error. This chain joins TRBV12-3 or TRBV12-4 and TRBJ1-1; D call uncertain. CDR3 length equals 13 residues. Here the CDR3 DNA reads TGTGTCAGCAGTCCCGGGATGAACACTGAAGCTTTCTAT. Protein: CVSSPGMNTEAFY.

This clonotype came up a few times. Given a much more abundant clone one base away, this may be a read error. V usage is TRBV30 and J usage is TRBJ2-1; D may be TRBD1 (6 bases). Germline loops: CDR1 GTSNPN, CDR2 SVGIG (reference sequence). The CDR3 loop spans 13 amino acids. The V end was cut by 7 bases, the J end by 3 bases, with 13 bases between. As DNA, the CDR3 is TGTGCCTATACGAGAGGGGGCTACAATGAGCAGTTCTTC. Encoded protein: CAYTRGGYNEQFF.

Note on this clonotype: At one of its ends the junction is not consistent with the germline gene, which may arise from a read error. J is TRBJ2-7 and V is TRBV16; D tentatively reads TRBD1 or TRBD2 (6 bases each). This CDR3 has 13 residues. The germline CDR1 and CDR2 sequences are KGHSY and FQNENV. CDR3 in amino acids: CVSTRGGPLEHYF. CDR3 in DNA: TGTGTCAGCACCCGTGGGGGGCCGCTTGAGCACTACTTC.

To note about this clonotype: One end of the junction fails to match germline, which may point to a read error. The gene calls are TRBV5-4 and TRBJ1-2, with D perhaps matching TRBD1 (6 bases). From germline, CDR1 is SGHNT and CDR2 YYREEE (reference sequence). The CDR3 length is 15 residues. CDR3 region: CASNLGVPGVAGYTF. DNA for the CDR3: TGTGCCAGCAACTTGGGTGTGCCAGGGGTGGCTGGCTACACCTTC.

Points on this clonotype: The junction differs from germline at one of its ends, possibly a read error. The chain joins TRBV11-3 to TRBJ2-7, with D maybe TRBD2 (7 bases). This CDR3 is 15 amino acids long. CDR1 and CDR2 (germline): SGHNT, YENEEA. The CDR3 here is CASRLSGALAVEQYF. The CDR3 nucleotides are TGTGCCAGCCGCTTATCAGGGGCCCTAGCGGTGGAGCAGTACTTC.

In its sample, this clonotype was seen once. The chain has TRBV20-1 and TRBJ2-1; 12 positions match TRBD2. The germline V gene has CDR1 DFQATT and CDR2 SNEGSKA (reference sequence). The CDR3 covers 17 residues. V shed 6 bases, J shed 0 bases, and the junction held 9 bases outside the gene matches. In nucleotides, the CDR3 is TGCAGTGCCACCCTGGGACTAGCGGGCAGCTCCTACAATGAGCAGTTCTTC. Translation gives CSATLGLAGSSYNEQFF.

About this clonotype itself: This may arise from a read error, as a much more abundant clone is one base away. J is TRBJ1-4 and V is TRBV12-3 or TRBV12-4, with a weak D call TRBD1 (6 bases). The CDR3 has 15 amino acids. In nucleotides, the CDR3 is TGTGCCAGCAGCACAGGGCTTGCAACTAATGGAAAACTGTTTTTT. Protein product: CASSTGLATNGKLFF.

On this clonotype itself: At one boundary the junction diverges from the germline segment, which might be a read error. The chain uses TRBV5-4 and TRBJ1-2; a weak D match, TRBD1 (6 bases). The germline gives CDR1 SGHNT, CDR2 YYREEE (reference sequence). This CDR3 has 15 amino acids. CDR3 in DNA: TGTGCCAGCGGCTTGGGGAGGCCAGGGGTGACTGGCCACACCTTC. This gives the protein CASGLGRPGVTGHTF.